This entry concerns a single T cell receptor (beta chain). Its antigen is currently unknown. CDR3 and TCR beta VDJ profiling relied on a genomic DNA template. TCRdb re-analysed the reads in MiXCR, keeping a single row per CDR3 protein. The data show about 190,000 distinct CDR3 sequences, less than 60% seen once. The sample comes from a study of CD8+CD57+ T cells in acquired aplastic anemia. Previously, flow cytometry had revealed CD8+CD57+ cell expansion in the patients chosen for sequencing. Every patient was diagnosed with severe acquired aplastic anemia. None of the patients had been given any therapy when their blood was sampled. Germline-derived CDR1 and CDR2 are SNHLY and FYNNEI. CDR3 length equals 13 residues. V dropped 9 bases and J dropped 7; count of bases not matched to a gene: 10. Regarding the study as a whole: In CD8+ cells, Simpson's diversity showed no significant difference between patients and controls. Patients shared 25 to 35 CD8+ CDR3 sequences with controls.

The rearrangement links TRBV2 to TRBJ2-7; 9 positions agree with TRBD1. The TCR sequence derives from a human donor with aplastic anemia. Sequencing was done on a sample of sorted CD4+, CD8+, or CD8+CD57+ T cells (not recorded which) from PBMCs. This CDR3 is CASTRDRVGEQYF. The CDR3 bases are TGTGCCAGTACCCGGGACAGGGTTGGAGAGCAGTACTTC. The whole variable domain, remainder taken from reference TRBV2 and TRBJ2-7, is EPEVTQTPSHQVTQMGQEVILRCVPISNHLYFYWYRQILGQKVEFLVSFYNNEISEKSEIFDDQFSVERPDGSNFTLKIRSTKLEDSAMYFCASTRDRVGEQYFGPGTRLTVT.